This entry concerns a single T cell receptor (beta chain). A clone one base away is much larger, so this may be a read error. In the same sample, other DNA sequences code for this CDR3. This sample was included in a study of shared clonotypes between healthy human individuals. Germline CDR1 reads SGHRS; CDR2 reads YFSETQ. The CDR3 has 15 residues. V was trimmed by 3 bases and J by 1 base, leaving 10 bases between them. Here immunoSEQ multiplex PCR was the method, and the copy in TCRdb shows in-frame clones only, minus some. Of roughly 760,000 clones listed, roughly 70% are singletons. The chain couples TRBV5-1 to TRBJ2-2; D may be TRBD2 (6 bases). The sequencing input was memory CD4+ T cells sorted from blood. As for subset: CD45RA-negative fraction. This sequence was found in a woman aged 25 to 45 in good health. CDR3 in amino acids: CASSSGTENTGELFF. As DNA, the CDR3 is TGCGCCAGCAGCTCCGGGACTGAGAACACCGGGGAGCTGTTTTTT. The complete variable domain, with remaining parts taken from reference TRBV5-1 and TRBJ2-2, reads KAGVTQTPRYLIKTRGQQVTLSCSPISGHRSVSWYQQTPGQGLQFLFEYFSETQRNKGNFPGRFSGRQFSNSRSEMNVSTLELGDSALYLCASSSGTENTGELFFGEGSRLTVL.